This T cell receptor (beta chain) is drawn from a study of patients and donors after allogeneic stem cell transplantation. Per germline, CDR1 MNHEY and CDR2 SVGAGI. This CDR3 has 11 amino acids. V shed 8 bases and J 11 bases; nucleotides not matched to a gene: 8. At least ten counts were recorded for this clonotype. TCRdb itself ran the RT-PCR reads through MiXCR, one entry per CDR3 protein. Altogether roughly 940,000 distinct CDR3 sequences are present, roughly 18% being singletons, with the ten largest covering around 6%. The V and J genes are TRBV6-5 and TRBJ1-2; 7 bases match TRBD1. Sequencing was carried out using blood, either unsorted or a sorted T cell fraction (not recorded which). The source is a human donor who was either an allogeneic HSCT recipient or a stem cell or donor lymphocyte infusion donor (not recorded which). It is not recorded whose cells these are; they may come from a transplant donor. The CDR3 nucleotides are TGTGCCAGCTCGACAGGGTCCCTGTACACCTTC. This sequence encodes CASSTGSLYTF.